One and the same sample provided the 18 T cell receptor beta chains below, sequenced in a study of T cells in Graves' hyperthyroidism and ophthalmopathy (dated by TCRdb to about 2019). The library relied on multiplex PCR. The instrument given in TCRdb is Illumina HiSeq 2000. Amplification of TCR beta CDR3 regions was carried out from RNA transcripts. The first round of RT-PCR for the TCR CDR3 was performed with the HTBI primer set and the Qiagen OneStep RT-PCR kit. The raw public data were reprocessed by TCRdb itself: fastp quality trimming at Q25, MiXCR clonotype calling, in-frame beta chains only. Entries that share a CDR3 protein sequence are merged under the most common genes and DNA. This sample has about 540,000 distinct CDR3 sequences in its table, and just over 45% of those were observed once. About 8% of the sample is in the top ten clones. The sequencing sample was made of peripheral blood or thyroid tissue (not recorded which). These receptors were obtained from a woman aged 18-30 years with Graves' hyperthyroidism.

This clonotype was counted once. The V call is TRBV20-1, the J call TRBJ1-2; 7 bases align to TRBD1. The CDR3 is 12 residues long. From germline, CDR1 is DFQATT and CDR2 SNEGSKA (reference sequence). V shed 8 bases and J 4 bases; nucleotides not matched to a gene: 7. CDR3 DNA sequence: TGCAGTTACCAGGACAGGACCTATGGCTACACCTTC. Protein sequence: CSYQDRTYGYTF.

The genes are TRBV7-3 and TRBJ2-3; possible D gene TRBD1, 7 bases. CDR1 is SGHTA, CDR2 FQGTGA, per germline. V was shortened by 4 bases and J by 4 bases, with 12 bases between the two germline ends. This CDR3 spans 14 amino acids. Here the CDR3 DNA reads TGTGCCAGCAGCTCTCAGGGGGGCTCAGATACGCAGTATTTT. Its translation: CASSSQGGSDTQYF.

The chain employs TRBV24-1 and TRBJ1-1, with D unresolved. Trimming took 4 bases from V and 0 from J, leaving 5 bases between them. CDR3 size: 13 residues. CDR1 is KGHDR and CDR2 is SFDVKD in the germline V gene. In DNA form, the CDR3 reads TGTGCCACCAGTGACAGTATGAACACTGAAGCTTTCTTT. Translation: CATSDSMNTEAFF.

The DNA of the CDR3 is TGCAGCGTTGATTCTGACCCGAATGAGCAGTTCTTC. Its protein is CSVDSDPNEQFF. V gene TRBV29-1 combines with J gene TRBJ2-1; D ambiguous. Looked up from germline, CDR1 is SQVTM and CDR2 is ANQGSEA. The CDR3 covers 12 residues. V shed 3 bases and J shed 7 bases, with 10 bases lying between them.

V gene TRBV7-9 combines with J gene TRBJ2-1; D is undetermined. CDR3 length equals 14 residues. Germline V gene data show CDR1 as SEHNR and CDR2 as FQNEAQ (reference sequence). Trimming pared 3 bases from V and 2 bases from J, leaving 8 bases between. The CDR3 spells CASSFGSTYNEQFF. The CDR3 coding sequence is TGTGCCAGCAGCTTTGGCAGTACCTACAATGAGCAGTTCTTC.

This chain joins TRBV7-2 and TRBJ1-2, with 7 bases matching TRBD1. The CDR3 has 15 residues. Germline V gene sequence: CDR1 SGHTA, CDR2 FQGNSA. Trimming cost V 4 bases and J 5 bases; bases outside gene matches: 10. CDR3 in DNA: TGTGCCAGCAGCTCCCCCGGGACAGCGCAATATGGCTACACCTTC. Translation: CASSSPGTAQYGYTF. The full variable domain, rest sourced from reference TRBV7-2 and TRBJ1-2, is GAGVSQSPSNKVTEKGKDVELRCDPISGHTALYWYRQSLGQGLEFLIYFQGNSAPDKSGLPSDRFSAERTGGSVSTLTIQRTQQEDSAVYLCASSSPGTAQYGYTFGSGTRLTVV.

The rearrangement joins TRBV6-6 to TRBJ2-7; a possible D gene is TRBD1 (7 bases). CDR3 length: 14 residues. V was pared by 7 bases and J by 4 bases, with 17 bases between. CDR1 is MNHNY and CDR2 is SVGAGI in the germline V gene (reference sequence). The CDR3 loop is CASIWSRGAYEQYF. The CDR3 bases are TGTGCCAGCATTTGGTCCAGGGGGGCTTACGAGCAGTACTTC.

The gene calls are TRBV18 and TRBJ1-2; D remains unclear. V shed 2 bases and J shed 7 bases, with 11 bases lying between them. The CDR3 is 13 amino acids. Per germline, CDR1 KGHSH and CDR2 LQKENI. CDR3 residues: CASSPSVGSGYTF. In DNA form, the CDR3 reads TGTGCCAGCTCACCATCGGTCGGGTCTGGCTACACCTTC.

On this clonotype: A junction end diverges from the germline sequence, so it may reflect a read error. The chain joins TRBV15 to TRBJ2-3; 12 nucleotides agree with TRBD2. Germline V gene data show CDR1 as LNHNV and CDR2 as YYDKDF (reference sequence). The CDR3 runs to 16 residues. The CDR3 loop is CATSGETSGSTDAQYF. Here the CDR3 DNA reads TGTGCCACCAGCGGGGAGACTAGCGGGAGCACAGATGCGCAGTATTTT.

This clonotype was observed at least ten times. The rearrangement uses TRBV7-2 and TRBJ2-7, with D perhaps being TRBD1 or TRBD2 (5 bases each). Looked up from germline, CDR1 is SGHTA and CDR2 is FQGNSA. This CDR3 has 13 residues. V dropped 5 bases and J dropped 5 bases, with 13 bases sitting between them. The CDR3 spells CASSPGTYHEQYF. In nucleotides, the CDR3 is TGTGCCAGCAGCCCGGGGACGTACCACGAGCAGTACTTC. Filled out from reference TRBV7-2 and TRBJ2-7, the complete variable domain reads GAGVSQSPSNKVTEKGKDVELRCDPISGHTALYWYRQSLGQGLEFLIYFQGNSAPDKSGLPSDRFSAERTGGSVSTLTIQRTQQEDSAVYLCASSPGTYHEQYFGPGTRLTVT.

This clonotype was counted at least ten times. CDR3 coding DNA: TGCAGTGTGGCCGATCCCGGGCTCAGTAATGAAAAACTGTTTTTT. Amino acids: CSVADPGLSNEKLFF. The chain links TRBV20-1 to TRBJ1-4; no firm D call. With 7 bases removed from V and 4 bases from J, the gap between germline ends came to 19 bases. CDR3 size: 15 residues. Looked up from germline, CDR1 is DFQATT and CDR2 is SNEGSKA (reference sequence).

V is TRBV24-1 and J is TRBJ2-1; 15 bases fit TRBD2. From germline, CDR1 is KGHDR and CDR2 SFDVKD. Trimming took 3 bases from V and 8 from J; bases not matched to a gene: 13. The CDR3 runs to 19 residues. The CDR3 spells CATSDQGLAGGPLVDEQFF. For the CDR3, the DNA is TGTGCCACCAGTGATCAGGGACTAGCGGGAGGTCCTCTGGTAGATGAGCAGTTCTTC.

This rearrangement joins TRBV5-1 to TRBJ2-7; 8 positions match TRBD1. The J segment lost 3 bases and the V segment lost 4 bases, leaving 12 bases of the junction unmatched. The length of the CDR3 is 16 residues. Germline assignment: CDR1 SGHRS and CDR2 YFSETQ. Here the CDR3 reads CASSQGAGQGSYEQYF. The CDR3 DNA reads TGCGCCAGCAGCCAAGGCGCAGGACAGGGAAGCTACGAGCAGTACTTC.

This clonotype was detected ten times or more. The chain links TRBV12-3 or TRBV12-4 to TRBJ1-6; the D gene is possibly TRBD1 (6 bases). CDR3 length equals 17 residues. V gave up 4 bases and J gave up 0 bases, with 13 bases separating them. The CDR3 DNA is TGTGCCAGCAGTTCCACCAGGGGCGGCTCCTATAATTCACCCCTCCACTTT. It specifies CASSSTRGGSYNSPLHF.

The J gene is TRBJ1-1, the V gene TRBV4-1, with a weak D call TRBD1 (6 bases). The CDR3 runs 15 residues. Trimming removed 1 base at V and 0 bases at J, with 9 bases between. Germline CDR1 MGHRA, CDR2 YSYEKL. CDR3 in amino acids: CASSQGGGLNTEAFF. CDR3 bases: TGCGCCAGCAGCCAAGGGGGGGGGCTGAACACTGAAGCTTTCTTT.

This clonotype was observed many times. The rearrangement links TRBV4-3 to TRBJ1-2; D is unresolved. The V gene's germline CDR1 is LGHNA and CDR2 YSLEER. This CDR3 is 17 amino acids long. The V end lost 0 bases, the J end lost 5 bases, and 19 bases lay between the germline ends. The chain's CDR3 is CASSQDMPGPTVYGYTF. The DNA for the CDR3 is TGCGCCAGCAGCCAAGATATGCCAGGACCCACCGTATATGGCTACACCTTC.

V is TRBV29-1 and J is TRBJ1-5; D may be TRBD1 (6 bases). V was shortened by 2 bases and J by 10 bases, with 9 bases between the two germline ends. The CDR3 spans 11 residues. Germline assignment: CDR1 SQVTM and CDR2 ANQGSEA. The CDR3 region has the DNA TGCAGCGTTGAAAGGGGGTATCCCCAGCATTTT. Translation gives CSVERGYPQHF.

The gene calls are TRBV7-9 and TRBJ1-2; the D gene is possibly TRBD1 (6 bases). This CDR3 has 14 residues. Germline V lookup: CDR1 SEHNR, CDR2 FQNEAQ (reference sequence). Trimming removed 4 bases from V and 8 bases from J, with 17 bases in between. CDR3 sequence: CASSSPRGEGGYTF. Here the CDR3 DNA reads TGTGCCAGCAGCTCTCCGAGGGGGGAAGGCGGCTACACCTTC.